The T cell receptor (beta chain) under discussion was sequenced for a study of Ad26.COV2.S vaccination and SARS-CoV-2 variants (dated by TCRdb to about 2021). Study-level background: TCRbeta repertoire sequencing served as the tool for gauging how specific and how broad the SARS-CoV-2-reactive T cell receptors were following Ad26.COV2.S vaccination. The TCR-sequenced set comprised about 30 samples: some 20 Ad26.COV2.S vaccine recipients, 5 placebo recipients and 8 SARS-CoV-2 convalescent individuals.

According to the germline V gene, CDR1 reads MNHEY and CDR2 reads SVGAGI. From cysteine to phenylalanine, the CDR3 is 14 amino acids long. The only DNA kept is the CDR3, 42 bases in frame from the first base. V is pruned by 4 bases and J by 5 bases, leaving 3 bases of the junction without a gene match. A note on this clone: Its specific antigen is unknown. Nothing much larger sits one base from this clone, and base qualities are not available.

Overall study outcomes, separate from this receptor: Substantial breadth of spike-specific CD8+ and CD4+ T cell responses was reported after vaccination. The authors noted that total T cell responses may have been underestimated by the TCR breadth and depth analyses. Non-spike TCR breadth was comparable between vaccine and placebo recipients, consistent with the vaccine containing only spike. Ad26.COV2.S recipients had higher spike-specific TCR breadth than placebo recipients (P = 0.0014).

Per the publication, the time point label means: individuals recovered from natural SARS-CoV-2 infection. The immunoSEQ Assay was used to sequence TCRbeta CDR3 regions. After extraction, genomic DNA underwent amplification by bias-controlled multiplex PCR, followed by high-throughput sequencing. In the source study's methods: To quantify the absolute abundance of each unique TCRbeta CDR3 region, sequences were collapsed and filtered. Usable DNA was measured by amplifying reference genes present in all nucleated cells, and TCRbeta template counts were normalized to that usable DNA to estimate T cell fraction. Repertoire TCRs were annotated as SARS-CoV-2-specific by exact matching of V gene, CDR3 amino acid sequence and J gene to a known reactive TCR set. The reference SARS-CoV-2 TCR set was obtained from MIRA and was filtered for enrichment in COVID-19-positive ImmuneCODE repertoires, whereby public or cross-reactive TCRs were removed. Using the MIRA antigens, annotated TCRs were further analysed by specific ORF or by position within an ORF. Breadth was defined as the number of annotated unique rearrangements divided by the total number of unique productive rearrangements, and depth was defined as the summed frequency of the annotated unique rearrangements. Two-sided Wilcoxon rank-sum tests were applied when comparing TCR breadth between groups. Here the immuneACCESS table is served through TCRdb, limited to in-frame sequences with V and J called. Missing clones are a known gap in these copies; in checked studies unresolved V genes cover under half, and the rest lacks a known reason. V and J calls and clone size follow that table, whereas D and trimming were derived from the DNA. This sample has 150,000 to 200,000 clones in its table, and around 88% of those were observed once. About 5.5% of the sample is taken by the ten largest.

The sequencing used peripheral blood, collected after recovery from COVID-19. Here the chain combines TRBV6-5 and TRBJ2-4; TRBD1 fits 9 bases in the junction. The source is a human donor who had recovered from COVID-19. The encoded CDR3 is CASSSRQGENIQYF. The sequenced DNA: TGTGCCAGCAGTTCTCGACAGGGGGAAAACATTCAGTACTTC.